Sequencing of this T cell receptor (beta chain) was carried out in a study of T cells in Graves' hyperthyroidism and ophthalmopathy. General study points: Ophthalmopathy, as predicted by the model, came a median roughly 6.3 months after the prediction. The majority of expanded thyroid clonotypes above 0.001 also appeared in blood.

This CDR3 comprises 16 residues. The V end was cut by 0 bases, the J end by 0 bases, with 11 bases between. CDR1 MDHEN and CDR2 SYDVKM come from the germline V gene. Subjects with ophthalmopathy showed a Clinical Activity Score no lower than 3, a NOSPECS grade no lower than 4, and a duration shorter than 3 months. Regions amplified from RNA transcripts were the TCR beta CDR3 regions. The HTBI primer set drove a first-round RT-PCR of the TCR CDR3. A single record per CDR3 protein comes from TCRdb applying MiXCR to the multiplex PCR reads. The sample gives fewer than 700,000 distinct CDR3 sequences, 17% of which show up once; approximately 15% is in the top ten. In this sample, this clonotype turned up many times. No antigen is known for it.

Input material: blood. The rearrangement joins TRBV28 to TRBJ1-1; TRBD1 might be the D (5 bases). The TCR sequence derives from a young woman with Graves' ophthalmopathy. The CDR3 DNA sequence: TGTGCCAGCAGTTTATGGGACAAGTCTCTGAACACTGAAGCTTTCTTT. As protein: CASSLWDKSLNTEAFF.